One and the same sample provided the 14 T cell receptor beta chains below, sequenced in a study of blood T cell repertoires in COVID-19. Some clones are missing from TCRdb's copy, which holds only in-frame ones; the method was immunoSEQ multiplex PCR. Here the sample spans about 180,000 clones, 65% to 90% being singletons. The material sequenced was peripheral blood. The receptors were gathered from a man aged 50-59 years with active or convalescent COVID-19.

CDR3 in amino acids: CASSLLREGNSPLHF. The CDR3, as DNA: TGTGCCAGCAGTTTACTCAGGGAGGGGAACTCACCCCTCCACTTT. J is TRBJ1-6 and V is TRBV28; possibly TRBD1 for D (5 bases). This CDR3 region has 15 residues. V lost 2 bases and J lost 10, with 15 bases in between. Germline V gene lookup returns CDR1 MDHEN and CDR2 SYDVKM.

This clone was picked up one time. V is TRBV7-9 and J is TRBJ2-7, with D maybe TRBD1 (5 bases). The CDR3 consists of 14 residues. From germline, CDR1 is SEHNR and CDR2 FQNEAQ (reference sequence). Trimming took off 1 base at V and 5 bases at J, with 12 bases between the two ends. The CDR3 bases are TGTGCCAGCAGCTTAGGGCAGGGTTCCCACGAGCAGTACTTC. This encodes CASSLGQGSHEQYF.

This clone was counted a single time. This sequence joins TRBV6-2 or TRBV6-3 and TRBJ2-5; D is unresolved. The CDR3 runs to 14 residues. Trimming took 2 bases from V and 1 from J, leaving 8 bases between them. From germline, CDR1 is MNHEY and CDR2 SVGEGT. In DNA, the CDR3 is TGTGCCAGCAGTTACGATGACACCCAAGAGACCCAGTACTTC. It yields the protein CASSYDDTQETQYF.

The chain links TRBV19 to TRBJ2-1, with 9 bases lining up with TRBD1. The length of the CDR3 is 15 residues. Germline CDR1 and CDR2: LNHDA and SQIVND (reference sequence). The V segment lost 4 bases and the J segment 4 bases; nucleotides outside the gene matches: 5. The CDR3 here is CASSRDRVTYNEQFF. CDR3 sequence (DNA): TGTGCCAGTAGTAGGGACAGGGTAACATACAATGAGCAGTTCTTC.

The chain employs TRBV3-1 (or the pseudogene TRBV3-2) and TRBJ1-1; perhaps TRBD1 as D (5 bases). V lost 4 bases to trimming and J lost 1 base, with 7 bases between them. The V gene's germline CDR1 is LGHDT and CDR2 YNNKEL (reference sequence). CDR3 length equals 13 residues. CDR3 amino acids: CASSPQGNTEAFF. The CDR3 coding sequence is TGTGCCAGCAGCCCTCAGGGGAACACTGAAGCTTTCTTT.

The V gene is TRBV28, the J gene TRBJ2-2; 7 nucleotides line up with TRBD2. CDR3 size: 16 residues. Germline V lookup: CDR1 MDHEN, CDR2 SYDVKM. The trim removed 4 bases at V and 5 bases at J, leaving 10 bases unmatched. The DNA for the CDR3 is TGTGCCAGCAGTTCCGGGGGACTACCTCAGACCGGGGAGCTGTTTTTT. Translation gives CASSSGGLPQTGELFF.

The CDR3 protein is CASRDRGWDGYTF. CDR3 sequence (DNA): TGTGCCAGTAGAGACAGGGGTTGGGACGGCTACACCTTC. The chain links TRBV19 to TRBJ1-2; TRBD1 matches 8 bases. Germline V CDR1 and CDR2: LNHDA, SQIVND (reference sequence). The CDR3 contains 13 residues. After removal of 6 bases from V and 8 bases from J, the junction contained 8 bases not matched to a gene.

This clone was observed a single time. Other DNA sequences of this sample code for an identical CDR3. The CDR3 DNA is TGTGCCAGCAGCCTGGACGGGAACAATCAGCCCCAGCATTTT. Translated: CASSLDGNNQPQHF. The rearrangement joins TRBV7-9 to TRBJ1-5; D gene ambiguous. The V gene lost 5 bases and the J gene lost 3 bases, with 11 bases spanning the gap. From germline, CDR1 is SEHNR and CDR2 FQNEAQ (reference sequence). The length of the CDR3 is 14 residues.

The chain combines TRBV10-3 with TRBJ1-4, with 8 bases that match TRBD1. This CDR3 region has 16 residues. After removal of 4 bases from V and 0 bases from J, the junction contained 4 bases not matched to a gene. The germline V gene encodes CDR1 ENHRY and CDR2 SYGVKD. The CDR3 loop is CAISGTGIATNEKLFF. The CDR3 coding sequence is TGTGCCATCAGTGGGACAGGGATTGCAACTAATGAAAAACTGTTTTTT.

V gene TRBV11-2 combines with J gene TRBJ2-7, with 8 bases lining up with TRBD2. There are 15 residues in the CDR3. Germline CDR1 is SGHAT and CDR2 is FQNNGV. Unmatched junction bases numbered 1, after V lost 0 bases and J lost 0 bases. CDR3 loop: CASSLELADSYEQYF. The CDR3 DNA sequence: TGTGCCAGCAGCTTAGAACTAGCGGACTCCTACGAGCAGTACTTC.

This clone turned up a few times. The gene calls are TRBV7-9 and TRBJ2-1, with TRBD1 as a possible D gene (7 bases). This CDR3 comprises 13 residues. CDR1 is SEHNR and CDR2 is FQNEAQ in the germline V gene (reference sequence). V gave up 5 bases and J gave up 7 bases, with 12 bases separating them. This CDR3 reads CASSPRGENEQFF. Written as DNA, the CDR3 is TGTGCCAGCAGCCCCAGGGGGGAGAATGAGCAGTTCTTC.

This clone was picked up a small number of times. The chain has TRBV29-1 and TRBJ2-1, with 10 bases identical to TRBD2. Germline V gives CDR1 SQVTM, CDR2 ANQGSEA. The V segment lost 4 bases and the J segment 2 bases; nucleotides outside the gene matches: 5. The CDR3 runs 15 residues. The CDR3 reads CSVVFGLAAYNEQFF. The CDR3 region has the DNA TGCAGCGTTGTTTTCGGACTAGCGGCCTACAATGAGCAGTTCTTC.

The rearrangement uses TRBV7-9 and TRBJ2-1; 7 bases agree with TRBD2. The ends lost 1 base at V and 4 bases at J; junction bases unmatched: 7. The V gene's germline CDR1 is SEHNR and CDR2 FQNEAQ (reference sequence). This CDR3 comprises 16 residues. The DNA of the CDR3 is TGTGCCAGCAGCTTAGGTAGCGGGTTGGGGTACAATGAGCAGTTCTTC. It encodes CASSLGSGLGYNEQFF.

The chain recombines TRBV10-3 with TRBJ2-2; D may be TRBD1 (6 bases). Germline assignment: CDR1 ENHRY and CDR2 SYGVKD. V lost 0 bases and J 4 bases, leaving 12 bases between the germline ends. The CDR3 has 16 amino acids. The DNA of the CDR3 is TGTGCCATCAGTGAGTCGGAGGACAGAGCCACCGGGGAGCTGTTTTTT. Translation: CAISESEDRATGELFF.